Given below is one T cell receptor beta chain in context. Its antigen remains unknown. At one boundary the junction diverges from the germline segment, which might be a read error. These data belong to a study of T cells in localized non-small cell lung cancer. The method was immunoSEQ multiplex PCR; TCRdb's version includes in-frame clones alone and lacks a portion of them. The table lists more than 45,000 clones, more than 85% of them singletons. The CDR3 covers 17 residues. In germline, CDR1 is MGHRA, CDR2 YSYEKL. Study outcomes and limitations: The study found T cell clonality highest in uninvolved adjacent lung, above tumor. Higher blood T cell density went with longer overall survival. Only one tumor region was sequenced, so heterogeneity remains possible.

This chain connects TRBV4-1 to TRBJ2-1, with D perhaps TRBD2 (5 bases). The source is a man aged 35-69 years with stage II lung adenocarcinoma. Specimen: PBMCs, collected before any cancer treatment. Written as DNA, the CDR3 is TGCGCCAGCAGCCGGGAGCCTAGGGAATCCCTTTACAATGAGCAGCTCTTC. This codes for CASSREPRESLYNEQLF.